This passage covers 26 T cell receptor beta chains from one sample sequenced in a study of beta chain features in type 1 diabetes. Their antigens are not known. Expressed TCRB transcripts were sequenced after all isolated RNA was converted to cDNA. Profiled with immunoSEQ multiplex PCR; TCRdb holds only in-frame clones, not every one. Altogether under 150,000 clones are present, 15% to 20% being singletons, with the ten largest covering around 2.5%. Findings and caveats of the study: Moderate yet significant TCRB CDR3 shortening was seen in Type 1 diabetes patients in all four CD4+ subsets.

The sequencing sample was made of central memory CD4+ T cells from blood. The receptors derive from a man aged 18 to 35 with type 1 diabetes.

This clone has only a few counts. The V call is TRBV2, the J call TRBJ2-3, with D possibly matching TRBD2 (6 bases). Trimming shortened V by 8 bases and J by 0 bases, and 18 bases separated the two germline ends. The CDR3 has 16 residues. CDR1 and CDR2 (germline): SNHLY, FYNNEI. CDR3 DNA sequence: TGTGCCAGCGGTAGCGGAGCGACCCATAGCACAGATACGCAGTATTTT. Its translation is CASGSGATHSTDTQYF.

This clone was counted only a few times. This sequence joins TRBV15 and TRBJ2-3, with a tentative D call TRBD1 (6 bases). CDR3 length equals 15 residues. Looked up from germline, CDR1 is LNHNV and CDR2 is YYDKDF (reference sequence). Trimming left V 0 bases short and J 1 base short, with 8 bases between. DNA of the CDR3: TGTGCCACCAGCAGAGACAGGGGAGGCACAGATACGCAGTATTTT. Protein: CATSRDRGGTDTQYF.

This clone has a handful of counts. This chain uses TRBV18 with TRBJ2-3; the match to TRBD2 covers 10 bases. Trimming cost V 3 bases and J 0 bases; bases outside gene matches: 0. The CDR3 sequence is 15 residues long. Per the germline V gene, CDR1 is KGHSH and CDR2 is LQKENI. In DNA, the CDR3 is TGTGCCAGCTCACCGACTAGCGGGAGCACAGATACGCAGTATTTT. This gives the protein CASSPTSGSTDTQYF.

This clone was seen a few times. This sequence joins TRBV7-2 and TRBJ1-2, with D possibly TRBD1 on 6 matching bases. Trimming removed 1 base from V and 4 bases from J, with 10 bases in between. In germline, CDR1 is SGHTA, CDR2 FQGNSA. The CDR3 is made up of 14 amino acids. The CDR3 nucleotides read TGTGCCAGCAGCTTAGTAGGACAGCCCTATGGCTACACCTTC. Protein sequence: CASSLVGQPYGYTF.

The chain links TRBV7-2 to TRBJ2-7; no firm D call. Per the germline V gene, CDR1 is SGHTA and CDR2 is FQGNSA. This CDR3 spans 13 amino acids. Trimming pared 6 bases from V and 3 bases from J, leaving 12 bases between. The CDR3 spells CASRQMDLYEQYF. CDR3 DNA: TGTGCCAGCAGGCAGATGGATCTCTACGAGCAGTACTTC.

There are a few counts of this clone. J is TRBJ2-7 and V is TRBV18; the D gene is possibly TRBD1 (6 bases). Per the germline V gene, CDR1 is KGHSH and CDR2 is LQKENI. The CDR3 has 13 residues. Between the trimmed V and J ends, which lost 3 bases and 3 bases, there was a span of 9 bases. CDR3 coding DNA: TGTGCCAGCTCACCGGAACAGGGCTACGAGCAGTACTTC. Translating gives CASSPEQGYEQYF.

This clone was seen a few times. This rearrangement joins TRBV10-3 to TRBJ1-5; D perhaps matches TRBD1 (5 bases). The CDR3 has 12 amino acids. CDR1 ENHRY and CDR2 SYGVKD come from the germline V gene. The V end was cut by 8 bases, the J end by 2 bases, with 7 bases between. The CDR3 here is CAIGAGNQPQHF. The CDR3 DNA is TGTGCCATCGGGGCAGGCAATCAGCCCCAGCATTTT.

V and J are TRBV7-6 and TRBJ2-5; maybe TRBD2 (6 bases). This CDR3 region has 12 residues. Per germline, CDR1 SGHVS and CDR2 FNYEAQ. Trimming cost V 3 bases and J 4 bases, with 6 bases left between them. The CDR3 DNA reads as TGTGCCAGCAGCTTGCGGGGAGAGACCCAGTACTTC. This codes for CASSLRGETQYF.

The chain couples TRBV7-9 to TRBJ1-5; D ambiguous. CDR1 and CDR2 (germline): SEHNR, FQNEAQ (reference sequence). This CDR3 has 13 amino acids. V shed 4 bases and J shed 3 bases, with 7 bases lying between them. CDR3 sequence reads: CASSYNANQPQHF. The CDR3 DNA follows: TGTGCCAGCAGCTACAACGCCAATCAGCCCCAGCATTTT.

V gene TRBV5-4 combines with J gene TRBJ1-1; 7 nucleotides line up with TRBD1. The CDR3 totals 13 residues. Germline CDR1 is SGHNT and CDR2 is YYREEE (reference sequence). J lost 5 bases, V lost 2 bases, and 3 bases had no gene match. The CDR3 DNA follows: TGTGCCAGCAGCTTCGACAGGGAGACTGAAGCTTTCTTT. Its protein is CASSFDRETEAFF.

This clone was found a few times. The rearrangement links TRBV18 to TRBJ1-6, with 10 bases that match TRBD1. Per germline, CDR1 KGHSH and CDR2 LQKENI. The CDR3 loop spans 17 amino acids. The V and J ends lost 1 base and 7 bases, in that order; junction bases with no gene match: 7. CDR3 in DNA: TGTGCCAGCTCACCACGGGGACAGGGGAGTATGAATTCACCCCTCCACTTT. Its protein is CASSPRGQGSMNSPLHF.

This chain connects TRBV7-9 to TRBJ2-3, with D unresolved. There are 16 residues in the CDR3. Germline V gene lookup returns CDR1 SEHNR and CDR2 FQNEAQ (reference sequence). The V end lost 1 base, the J end lost 1 base, and 12 bases lay between the germline ends. The chain's CDR3 is CASSLGFSSGTDTQYF. In DNA, the CDR3 is TGTGCCAGCAGCTTAGGTTTCAGCTCGGGCACAGATACGCAGTATTTT.

The table lists this clone with a few counts. The chain combines TRBV10-3 with TRBJ2-3; 14 positions agree with TRBD2. The CDR3 covers 18 residues. The V gene end was trimmed by 0 bases and the J gene end by 3 bases; junction bases not matched to a gene: 5. In germline, CDR1 is ENHRY, CDR2 SYGVKD. The CDR3 DNA follows: TGTGCCATCAGTGAGTCTTTATGGACTAGCGGGAGGACAGATACGCAGTATTTT. This codes for CAISESLWTSGRTDTQYF.

The V gene is TRBV6-5, the J gene TRBJ2-7, with D unresolved. Germline CDR1 and CDR2: MNHEY and SVGAGI. Trimming removed 6 bases from V and 2 bases from J, with 14 bases in between. This CDR3 contains 14 residues. The CDR3 here is CASSPPGGAYEQYF. The CDR3 DNA reads as TGTGCCAGCAGCCCACCGGGTGGGGCCTACGAGCAGTACTTC.

This clone turned up a few times. The genes are TRBV28 and TRBJ1-5, with D perhaps matching TRBD1 (5 bases). The germline V gene encodes CDR1 MDHEN and CDR2 SYDVKM. The CDR3 spans 11 residues. V was pared by 7 bases and J by 12 bases, with 13 bases between. The DNA of the CDR3 is TGTGCCAGCACAAGCGGGACTCACCAGCATTTT. Translated: CASTSGTHQHF.

V is TRBV5-6 and J is TRBJ2-1, with D possibly TRBD2 on 5 matching bases. CDR1 is SGHDT and CDR2 is YYEEEE in the germline V gene. V was shortened by 6 bases and J by 4 bases, with 14 bases between the two germline ends. This CDR3 has 14 amino acids. The CDR3 DNA reads as TGTGCCAGCACCACGGGGTGGTTGTACAATGAGCAGTTCTTC. Amino acid sequence: CASTTGWLYNEQFF.

This clone occurred a few times. V usage is TRBV7-2 and J usage is TRBJ2-3; TRBD2 aligns across 9 bases. V shed 1 base and J 3 bases; nucleotides not matched to a gene: 5. The CDR3 extends over 16 amino acids. Germline loops: CDR1 SGHTA, CDR2 FQGNSA. The CDR3 DNA follows: TGTGCCAGCAGCTTAGTTAGCGGGAGTACGACAGATACGCAGTATTTT. This encodes CASSLVSGSTTDTQYF.

This clone occurred many times. A far larger clone differs by one base, so this is likely a read error. Other DNA sequences from this sample encode an identical CDR3 as well. This chain connects TRBV29-1 to TRBJ2-2; D perhaps matches TRBD2 (6 bases). Trimming stripped 7 bases from V and 6 bases from J, with 12 bases between. The germline CDR1 and CDR2 sequences are SQVTM and ANQGSEA. The CDR3 sequence is 12 residues long. As DNA, the CDR3 is TGCAGCGGGAGGGTGGTGGCCGGGGAGCTGTTTTTT. Its translation is CSGRVVAGELFF.

CDR3: CASSQTNPSSYNEQFF. Here the CDR3 DNA reads TGTGCCAGCAGCCAAACCAACCCGAGCTCCTACAATGAGCAGTTCTTC. V usage is TRBV7-6 and J usage is TRBJ2-1; D ambiguous. The CDR3 runs 16 residues. Germline V gene data show CDR1 as SGHVS and CDR2 as FNYEAQ. V dropped 5 bases and J dropped 0 bases, with 14 bases sitting between them. Looking up the rest from reference TRBV7-6 and TRBJ2-1 gives the full variable domain: GAGVSQSPRYKVTKRGQDVALRCDPISGHVSLYWYRQALGQGPEFLTYFNYEAQQDKSGLPNDRFSAERPEGSISTLTIQRTEQRDSAMYRCASSQTNPSSYNEQFFGPGTRLTVL.

J is TRBJ1-2 and V is TRBV29-1; D not resolved. V was trimmed by 3 bases and J by 1 base, leaving 6 bases between them. The CDR3 has 12 residues. The V gene's germline CDR1 is SQVTM and CDR2 ANQGSEA. For the CDR3, the DNA is TGCAGCGTTGAGGTGAATAACTATGGCTACACCTTC. This gives the protein CSVEVNNYGYTF.

This clone has more than one count but fewer than ten. This chain uses TRBV6-6 with TRBJ2-7; 8 nucleotides align to TRBD1. The CDR3 is made up of 15 amino acids. CDR1 and CDR2 (germline): MNHNY, SVGAGI (reference sequence). The V segment lost 5 bases and the J segment 2 bases; nucleotides outside the gene matches: 8. As DNA, the CDR3 is TGTGCCAGCAGTCCCCCGGGACAGGTAACCTACGAGCAGTACTTC. It is translated as CASSPPGQVTYEQYF.

This clone was observed a handful of times. The chain is built from TRBV28 and TRBJ2-7; D is ambiguous. Trimming removed 6 bases at V and 6 bases at J, with 12 bases between. The CDR3 spans 12 residues. Germline loops: CDR1 MDHEN, CDR2 SYDVKM. CDR3 coding DNA: TGTGCCAGCAGGACCGGACGCGTCGAGCAGTACTTC. Translated, it gives CASRTGRVEQYF.

The rearrangement links TRBV27 to TRBJ2-5; unclear D gene. The CDR3 is made up of 14 amino acids. Trimming shortened V by 5 bases and J by 9 bases, and 19 bases separated the two germline ends. CDR1 MNHEY and CDR2 SMNVEV come from the germline V gene (reference sequence). Here the CDR3 DNA reads TGTGCCAGCAGTCCCATGGGGTTGGGTATGGCCCAGTACTTC. Translating it yields CASSPMGLGMAQYF.

This clone was detected ten times or more. The chain is built from TRBV14 and TRBJ1-6; 9 nucleotides align to TRBD1. The length of the CDR3 is 16 residues. J lost 8 bases, V lost 1 base, and 6 bases had no gene match. Per the germline V gene, CDR1 is SGHDN and CDR2 is FVKESK. CDR3 DNA: TGTGCCAGCAGCCAAGTTCCGGGACAGGGTTATTCACCCCTCCACTTT. Encoded protein: CASSQVPGQGYSPLHF. Full variable domain (missing parts from reference TRBV14 and TRBJ1-6): EAGVTQFPSHSVIEKGQTVTLRCDPISGHDNLYWYRRVMGKEIKFLLHFVKESKQDESGMPNNRFLAERTGGTYSTLKVQPAELEDSGVYFCASSQVPGQGYSPLHFGNGTRLTVT.

The chain couples TRBV9 to TRBJ1-1, with 9 bases identical to TRBD1. The CDR3 has 16 residues. With V trimmed by 5 bases and J by 4 bases, 12 bases remained unmatched. Germline V gene data show CDR1 as SGDLS and CDR2 as YYNGEE. This chain's CDR3 is CASRKRGTGLRTEAFF. In nucleotides, the CDR3 is TGTGCCAGCAGAAAACGAGGGACAGGGTTACGCACTGAAGCTTTCTTT.

The chain couples TRBV4-3 to TRBJ1-5; D is unclear. CDR1 LGHNA and CDR2 YSLEER come from the germline V gene. The germline V and J ends were trimmed by 1 base and 2 bases, with 6 bases remaining between them. CDR3 length: 14 amino acids. The CDR3 DNA reads TGCGCCAGCAGCCAAGCTGGGGGCAATCAGCCCCAGCATTTT. Residues: CASSQAGGNQPQHF.